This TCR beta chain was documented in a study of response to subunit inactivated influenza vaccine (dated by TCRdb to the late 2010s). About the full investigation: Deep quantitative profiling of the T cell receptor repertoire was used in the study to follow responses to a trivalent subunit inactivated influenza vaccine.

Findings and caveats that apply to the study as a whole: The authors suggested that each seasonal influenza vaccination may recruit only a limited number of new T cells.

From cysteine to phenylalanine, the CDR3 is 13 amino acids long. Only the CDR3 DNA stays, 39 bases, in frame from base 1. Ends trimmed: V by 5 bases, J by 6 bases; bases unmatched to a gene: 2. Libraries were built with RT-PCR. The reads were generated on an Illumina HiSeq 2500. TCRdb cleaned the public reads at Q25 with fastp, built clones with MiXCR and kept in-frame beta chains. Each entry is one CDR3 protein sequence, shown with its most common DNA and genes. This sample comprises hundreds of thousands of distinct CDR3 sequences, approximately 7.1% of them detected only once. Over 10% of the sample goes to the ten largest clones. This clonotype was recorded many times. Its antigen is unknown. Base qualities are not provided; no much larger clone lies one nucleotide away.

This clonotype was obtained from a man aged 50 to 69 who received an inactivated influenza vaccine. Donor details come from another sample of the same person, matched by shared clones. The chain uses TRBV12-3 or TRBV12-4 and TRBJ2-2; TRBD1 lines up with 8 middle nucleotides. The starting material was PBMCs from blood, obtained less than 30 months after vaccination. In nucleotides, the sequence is TGTGCCAGCAGTCAACAGGGGGCCGGGGAGCTGTTTTTT. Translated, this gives CASSQQGAGELFF.